This T cell receptor (beta chain) was recovered during a study of cytomegalovirus exposure and HLA in healthy donors. As to this clone: Its target is not known.

Use of 60 Vbeta and 13 Jbeta primers characterized the PCR. Clones were sequenced by immunoSEQ multiplex PCR, and TCRdb holds only the in-frame ones, with some missing. This repertoire shows roughly 180,000 clones, 79% found once; its top ten account for 1.5%. Trimming left V 6 bases short and J 1 base short, with 7 bases between. CDR3 length equals 14 residues. Looked up from germline, CDR1 is MNHEY and CDR2 is SVGAGI. Findings of the study overall: Excluded: some indistinguishable V segments such as TRBV6-2 and TRBV6-3.

The gene calls are TRBV6-5 and TRBJ1-6; no reliable D call. Sequences were obtained from PBMCs. This receptor was identified in a girl between 5 and 17 years old in good health and CMV-seropositive. The CDR3 DNA reads as TGTGCCAGCAGGTCGAGATCCTATAATTCACCCCTCCACTTT. Residues: CASRSRSYNSPLHF.